One sample yielded the 16 T cell receptor beta chains listed below, sequenced in a study of T cell responses to AZD1222 COVID-19 vaccine. Libraries were prepared by immunoSEQ multiplex PCR; TCRdb keeps only in-frame clonotypes and omits some of them. The sample carries about 120,000 clones, 88% recorded once. This sample comprised peripheral blood, obtained 28 days after the second AZD1222 dose. These receptors came from an adult who received the AZD1222 COVID-19 vaccine.

This clone showed up just a few times. V and J are TRBV9 and TRBJ2-6; weak D call: TRBD1 (5 bases). The CDR3 extends over 17 amino acids. The V end lost 3 bases, the J end lost 0 bases, and 13 bases lay between the germline ends. CDR1 is SGDLS, CDR2 YYNGEE, per germline. CDR3: CASSARVRDSGANVLTF. The CDR3 DNA reads TGTGCCAGCAGCGCCCGCGTCAGGGACTCTGGGGCCAACGTCCTGACTTTC.

The J gene is TRBJ2-3, the V gene TRBV9; D not certain. The V gene's germline CDR1 is SGDLS and CDR2 YYNGEE. This CDR3 has 15 residues. The germline V and J ends were trimmed by 0 bases and 2 bases, with 10 bases remaining between them. The CDR3 nucleotides are TGTGCCAGCAGCGTAGCTTTACCGTCCACAGATACGCAGTATTTT. Residues: CASSVALPSTDTQYF.

V gene TRBV2 combines with J gene TRBJ1-5; perhaps TRBD1 as D (6 bases). The CDR3 runs to 14 residues. Trimming left V 4 bases short and J 3 bases short, with 10 bases between. CDR1 SNHLY and CDR2 FYNNEI come from the germline V gene. As DNA, the CDR3 is TGTGCCAGCAGTGTGGGGGGGCTCAATCAGCCCCAGCATTTT. Translating it yields CASSVGGLNQPQHF.

This chain links TRBV5-1 with TRBJ1-2, with D maybe TRBD1 (5 bases). V dropped 0 bases and J dropped 3 bases, with 12 bases sitting between them. The CDR3 covers 15 residues. The germline V gene encodes CDR1 SGHRS and CDR2 YFSETQ. CDR3 nucleotide sequence: TGCGCCAGCAGCTTGGCCACAGGAGGAGACTATGGCTACACCTTC. It translates to CASSLATGGDYGYTF. The full variable domain, in which reference TRBV5-1 and TRBJ1-2 provide the parts outside the CDR3, is KAGVTQTPRYLIKTRGQQVTLSCSPISGHRSVSWYQQTPGQGLQFLFEYFSETQRNKGNFPGRFSGRQFSNSRSEMNVSTLELGDSALYLCASSLATGGDYGYTFGSGTRLTVV.

This clone has just a few counts. This chain uses TRBV28 with TRBJ1-5; perhaps TRBD1 as D (5 bases). V was trimmed by 2 bases and J by 2 bases, leaving 10 bases between them. Germline CDR1 and CDR2: MDHEN and SYDVKM. The CDR3 runs to 15 residues. CDR3 sequence reads: CASSLPQGRNQPQHF. DNA for the CDR3: TGTGCCAGCAGTTTACCCCAGGGTCGCAATCAGCCCCAGCATTTT.

V gene TRBV10-3 combines with J gene TRBJ1-1; perhaps TRBD1 as D (5 bases). Germline V CDR1 and CDR2: ENHRY, SYGVKD. V shed 5 bases and J shed 8 bases, with 15 bases lying between them. The CDR3 has 13 residues. CDR3 protein: CAISLKGFTEAFF. Here the CDR3 DNA reads TGTGCCATCAGTCTAAAGGGGTTTACCGAAGCTTTCTTT.

The chain carries TRBV9 and TRBJ1-1; D gene ambiguous. CDR3 length: 15 residues. Germline CDR1 is SGDLS and CDR2 is YYNGEE. Deletions cut 1 base from V and 1 base from J, with 11 bases between. Here the CDR3 reads CASSVYLGGNTEAFF. CDR3 DNA: TGTGCCAGCAGCGTATACCTTGGAGGGAACACTGAAGCTTTCTTT.

The chain uses TRBV4-3 and TRBJ2-7, with TRBD2 identical over 11 bases. Unmatched junction bases numbered 5, after V lost 3 bases and J lost 1 base. Germline CDR1 is LGHNA and CDR2 is YSLEER. CDR3 size: 16 residues. For the CDR3, the DNA is TGCGCCAGCAGCCATAGCGGGAGGGCCGAATCCTACGAGCAGTACTTC. This gives the protein CASSHSGRAESYEQYF.

The rearrangement uses TRBV7-3 and TRBJ1-1; D is ambiguous. CDR3 length equals 16 residues. Trimming removed 2 bases at V and 0 bases at J, with 13 bases between. Per the germline V gene, CDR1 is SGHTA and CDR2 is FQGTGA. The DNA for the CDR3 is TGTGCCAGCAGCTTAGATAATAATGCCATGAACACTGAAGCTTTCTTT. Amino acid sequence: CASSLDNNAMNTEAFF.

This clone was observed once. This sequence joins TRBV7-2 and TRBJ2-5; D might be TRBD2 (7 bases). V shed 6 bases and J shed 1 base, with 15 bases lying between them. This CDR3 comprises 15 residues. In germline, CDR1 is SGHTA, CDR2 FQGNSA. The CDR3 is CASSRGGGSQETQYF. CDR3 in DNA: TGTGCCAGCAGTAGGGGGGGTGGCAGCCAAGAGACCCAGTACTTC.

This clone was detected a few times. This rearrangement joins TRBV28 to TRBJ1-2; TRBD1 matches 7 bases. CDR3 length: 13 residues. V lost 6 bases and J lost 2; bases outside the gene matches: 3. In germline, CDR1 is MDHEN, CDR2 SYDVKM. The CDR3 DNA follows: TGTGCCAGCAGACTGGGACAGAACTATGGCTACACCTTC. The encoded protein is CASRLGQNYGYTF.

V usage is TRBV11-2 and J usage is TRBJ1-2, with 9 bases that match TRBD1. Trimming took 10 bases from V and 4 from J; bases not matched to a gene: 10. The CDR3 spans 14 residues. Per the germline V gene, CDR1 is SGHAT and CDR2 is FQNNGV. CDR3 residues: CATEMDRGFYGYTF. DNA for the CDR3: TGTGCCACCGAGATGGACAGGGGTTTCTATGGCTACACCTTC. Together with reference TRBV11-2 and TRBJ1-2, the CDR3 gives the full variable domain: EAGVAQSPRYKIIEKRQSVAFWCNPISGHATLYWYQQILGQGPKLLIQFQNNGVVDDSQLPKDRFSAERLKGVDSTLKIQPAKLEDSAVYLCATEMDRGFYGYTFGSGTRLTVV.

This chain uses TRBV6-4 with TRBJ2-3; 7 nucleotides line up with TRBD2. CDR1 and CDR2 from the germline V gene are MRHNA and SNTAGT. The trim removed 5 bases at V and 1 base at J, leaving 12 bases unmatched. The CDR3 length is 17 residues. The CDR3 loop reads CASSRVGASGGTDTQYF. In DNA, the CDR3 is TGTGCCAGCAGTCGGGTCGGGGCTAGCGGAGGCACAGATACGCAGTATTTT.

This clone showed up just a few times. The chain links TRBV9 to TRBJ1-3; D is unresolved. V dropped 0 bases and J dropped 5 bases, with 12 bases sitting between them. This CDR3 has 15 residues. Germline V gives CDR1 SGDLS, CDR2 YYNGEE. As DNA, the CDR3 is TGTGCCAGCAGCGTAGATGCCCGCCGGCGAAACACCATATATTTT. It specifies CASSVDARRRNTIYF.

V and J are TRBV7-3 and TRBJ2-1, with 7 bases that match TRBD2. CDR3 length: 16 residues. Germline CDR1 and CDR2: SGHTA and FQGTGA. Germline trimming cut 4 bases from V and 5 bases from J; bases unmatched to any gene: 11. The CDR3 here is CASSSRLAKTHNEQFF. The CDR3 nucleotides read TGTGCCAGCAGCTCCCGACTAGCTAAAACACACAATGAGCAGTTCTTC.

The chain couples TRBV6-1 to TRBJ1-5; D unclear. Germline CDR1 reads MNHNS; CDR2 reads SASEGT. The CDR3 is made up of 15 amino acids. Trimming took 2 bases from V and 0 from J, leaving 8 bases between them. As DNA, the CDR3 is TGTGCCAGCAGTGAAATGGGCTATAGCAATCAGCCCCAGCATTTT. Encoded protein: CASSEMGYSNQPQHF.